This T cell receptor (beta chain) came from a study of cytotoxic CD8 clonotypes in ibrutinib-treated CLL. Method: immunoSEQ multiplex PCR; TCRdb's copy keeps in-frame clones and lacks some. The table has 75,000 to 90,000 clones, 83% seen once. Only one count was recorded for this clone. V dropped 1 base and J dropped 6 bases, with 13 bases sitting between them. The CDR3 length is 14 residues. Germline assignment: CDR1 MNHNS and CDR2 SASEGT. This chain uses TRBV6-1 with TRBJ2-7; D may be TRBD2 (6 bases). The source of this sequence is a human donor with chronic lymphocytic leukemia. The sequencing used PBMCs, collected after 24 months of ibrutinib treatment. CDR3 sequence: CASSEGSGAGEQYF. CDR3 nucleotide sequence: TGTGCCAGCAGTGAAGGTTCGGGAGCGGGCGAGCAGTACTTC.